This T cell receptor (beta chain) was documented in a study of read filtering for tumor transcriptome and immune sequencing. Turning to the study itself: Whole-transcriptome libraries were prepared after DNase treatment. RNA-seq yielded only roughly 75 to 1,300 TCR reads, IR-seq about 3.5 to 10.27 million.

Every patient had bone marrow sampled while the disease was active. This clonotype was seen ten or more times. Its specificity is unknown. Study results and limitations: Compared with RNA-seq, IR-seq gave much higher clonotype depth and reliability.

This CDR3 has 13 residues. Germline V lookup: CDR1 LNHDA, CDR2 SQIVND (reference sequence). Trimming removed 0 bases at V and 3 bases at J, with 6 bases between. Molecular barcoded adaptors covering alpha/delta and beta/gamma chains were used on roughly 400 ng RNA. TCRdb redid the calling of the reads with MiXCR, one entry per CDR3 protein. The sample includes around 60,000 distinct CDR3 sequences, approximately 20% of them seen just once. The chain links TRBV19 to TRBJ2-7; D is unclear. The receptor's source is a donor aged 40 or older with multiple myeloma. What was sequenced was a population of CD138-negative cells sorted from bone marrow. The DNA for the CDR3 is TGTGCCAGTAGTATAGAGGTCTACTACGAGCAGTACTTC. This encodes CASSIEVYYEQYF.